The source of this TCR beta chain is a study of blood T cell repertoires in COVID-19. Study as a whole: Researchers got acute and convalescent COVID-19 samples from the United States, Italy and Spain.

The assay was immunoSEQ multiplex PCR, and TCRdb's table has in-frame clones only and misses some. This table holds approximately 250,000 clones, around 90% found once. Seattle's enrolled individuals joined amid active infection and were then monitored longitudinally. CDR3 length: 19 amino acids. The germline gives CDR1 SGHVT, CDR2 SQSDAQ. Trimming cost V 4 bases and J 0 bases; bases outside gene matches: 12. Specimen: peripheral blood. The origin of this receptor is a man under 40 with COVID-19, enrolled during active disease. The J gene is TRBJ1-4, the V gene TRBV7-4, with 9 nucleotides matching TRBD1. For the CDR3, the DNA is TGTGCCAGCAGCTCGCCGTTACAGGGGGCCGCCGCAACTAATGAAAAACTGTTTTTT. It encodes CASSSPLQGAAATNEKLFF.